The T cell receptor (beta chain) under discussion was sequenced for a study of blood T cell repertoires in COVID-19. Study-wide context: PBMCs, B-cell-depleted T cells, or T cells provided the cDNA or gDNA that made up the material.

Clones were sequenced by immunoSEQ multiplex PCR, and TCRdb holds only the in-frame ones, with some missing. The sample shows 120,000 to 150,000 clones, around 80% of them seen only once. CDR3 length: 15 amino acids. Trimming left V 4 bases short and J 0 bases short, with 11 bases between. CDR1 is SGHTA, CDR2 FQGTGA, per germline. The sequencing sample was made of peripheral blood. The clonotype comes from a human donor in a cohort sampled during active COVID-19. The chain is built from TRBV7-3 and TRBJ2-3; D unclear. CDR3 amino acids: CASSSVAQSTDTQYF. The DNA of the CDR3 is TGTGCCAGCAGCTCCGTGGCCCAAAGCACAGATACGCAGTATTTT.